This TCR beta chain came from a study of regulatory T cells in long-lasting Graves disease. Notes on the study in general: Persistent disease was associated with favored TRBV28 usage and with favored use of TRBJ1-2 and TRBJ2-5.

There are many counts of this clonotype. Its antigen remains unidentified. The CDR3 spans 12 residues. The V end was cut by 6 bases, the J end by 14 bases, with 19 bases between. Germline assignment: CDR1 SGHAT and CDR2 FQNNGV. Arm-PCR with iRepertoire HTBI primers amplified the CDR3 regions for these TCR beta libraries. TCRdb reanalysed the multiplex PCR reads using MiXCR and keeps one entry per CDR3 protein. The profile covers approximately 350,000 distinct CDR3 sequences, with about a sixth appearing a single time and over 20% taken by the ten largest. Time point: newly diagnosed GD, antithyroid drugs for less than 3 months. From PBMCs, RNA was extracted and then used to make the TCR library. These data were also filed under a second study, of T cells in Graves' hyperthyroidism and ophthalmopathy. That publication notes: The study excluded patients with uncontrolled infection, other autoimmune disease, pregnancy or lactation. With the HTBI primer set, the TCR CDR3 went through a first round of RT-PCR. Stable hyperthyroidism was separated from ophthalmopathy by a model based on 13 V-J features.

The sequence came from a woman younger than 30 with Graves disease. The J gene is TRBJ1-2, the V gene TRBV11-2; unclear D gene. The input for sequencing was peripheral blood mononuclear cells (PBMCs), taken at new diagnosis, from a patient treated with antithyroid drugs. This chain's CDR3 is CASSHEQVGRTF. The CDR3 DNA reads TGTGCCAGCAGTCACGAGCAGGTTGGGAGGACCTTC.